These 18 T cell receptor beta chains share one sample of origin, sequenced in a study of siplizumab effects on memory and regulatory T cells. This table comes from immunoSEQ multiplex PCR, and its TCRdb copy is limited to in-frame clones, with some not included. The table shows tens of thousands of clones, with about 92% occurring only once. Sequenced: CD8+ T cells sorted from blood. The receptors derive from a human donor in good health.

The CDR3 DNA reads TGTGCCAGCAGCCCCCGGACAGGGCATATCTATGGCTACACCTTC. Amino acid sequence: CASSPRTGHIYGYTF. The V call is TRBV9, the J call TRBJ1-2; 8 nucleotides align to TRBD1. There are 15 residues in the CDR3. From germline, CDR1 is SGDLS and CDR2 YYNGEE. V shed 4 bases, J shed 4 bases, and the junction held 9 bases outside the gene matches. Using reference TRBV9 and TRBJ1-2 for the parts outside the CDR3, the full variable domain is DSGVTQTPKHLITATGQRVTLRCSPRSGDLSVYWYQQSLDQGLQFLIQYYNGEERAKGNILERFSAQQFPDLHSELNLSSLELGDSALYFCASSPRTGHIYGYTFGSGTRLTVV.

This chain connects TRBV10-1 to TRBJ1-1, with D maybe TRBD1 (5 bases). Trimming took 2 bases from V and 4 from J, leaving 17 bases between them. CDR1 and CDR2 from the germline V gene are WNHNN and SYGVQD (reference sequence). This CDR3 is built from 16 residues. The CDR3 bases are TGCGCCAGCAGTGAGAGTCGGCAGGGAGCGTCCACTGAAGCTTTCTTT. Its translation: CASSESRQGASTEAFF.

The CDR3 spells CASSESLAGTHEQFF. In nucleotides, the CDR3 is TGTGCCAGCAGTGAGTCGCTTGCCGGGACCCATGAGCAGTTCTTC. The chain joins TRBV25-1 to TRBJ2-1; D may match TRBD1 or TRBD2 (5 bases each). Germline CDR1 reads MGHDK; CDR2 reads SYGVNS. Trimming took off 3 bases at V and 8 bases at J, with 17 bases between the two ends. This CDR3 has 15 amino acids.

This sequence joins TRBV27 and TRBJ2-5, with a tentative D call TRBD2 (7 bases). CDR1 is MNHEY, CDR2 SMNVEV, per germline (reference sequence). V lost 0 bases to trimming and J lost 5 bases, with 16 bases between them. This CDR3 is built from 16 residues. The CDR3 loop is CASSLSGGGAGETQYF. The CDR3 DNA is TGTGCCAGCAGTTTATCAGGAGGGGGGGCTGGGGAGACCCAGTACTTC.

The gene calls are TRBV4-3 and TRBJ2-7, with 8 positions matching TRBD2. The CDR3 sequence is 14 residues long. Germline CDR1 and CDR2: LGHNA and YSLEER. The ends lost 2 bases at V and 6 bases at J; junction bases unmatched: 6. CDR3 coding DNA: TGCGCCAGCAGCCAACGGCTAGCGGGTTCCGAGCAGTACTTC. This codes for CASSQRLAGSEQYF.

The CDR3 bases are TGCAGCGTTGAATCGAGCGTCAGCTCCTACAATGAGCAGTTCTTC. It codes for CSVESSVSSYNEQFF. This chain joins TRBV29-1 and TRBJ2-1; no clear D gene. The germline CDR1 and CDR2 sequences are SQVTM and ANQGSEA. V gave up 2 bases and J gave up 0 bases, with 11 bases separating them. CDR3 size: 15 residues.

CDR3: CASTGTEIYEQYF. The CDR3, as DNA: TGTGCCAGCACCGGGACAGAGATATACGAGCAGTACTTC. V gene TRBV28 combines with J gene TRBJ2-7; TRBD1 aligns across 7 bases. With 7 bases clipped from V and 4 bases from J, the junction kept 7 bases outside the gene matches. The CDR3 is 13 amino acids. From germline, CDR1 is MDHEN and CDR2 SYDVKM.

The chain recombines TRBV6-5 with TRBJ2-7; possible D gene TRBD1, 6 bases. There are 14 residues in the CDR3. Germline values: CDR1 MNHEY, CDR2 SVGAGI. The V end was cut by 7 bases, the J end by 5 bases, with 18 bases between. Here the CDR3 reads CASIKQGRPHEQYF. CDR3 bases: TGTGCCAGCATAAAACAGGGAAGGCCCCACGAGCAGTACTTC.

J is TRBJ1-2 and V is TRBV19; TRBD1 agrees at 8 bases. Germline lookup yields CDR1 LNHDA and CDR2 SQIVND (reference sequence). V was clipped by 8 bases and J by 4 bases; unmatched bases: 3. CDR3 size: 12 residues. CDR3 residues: CASAGTGYGYTF. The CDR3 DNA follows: TGTGCCAGTGCCGGGACAGGCTATGGCTACACCTTC.

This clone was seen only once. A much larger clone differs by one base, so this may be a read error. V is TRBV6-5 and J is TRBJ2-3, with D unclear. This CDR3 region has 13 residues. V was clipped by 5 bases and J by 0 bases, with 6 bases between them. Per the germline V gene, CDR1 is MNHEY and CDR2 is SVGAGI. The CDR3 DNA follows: TGTGCCAGCAGTCTCTCTAGCACAGATACGCAGTATTTT. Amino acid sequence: CASSLSSTDTQYF.

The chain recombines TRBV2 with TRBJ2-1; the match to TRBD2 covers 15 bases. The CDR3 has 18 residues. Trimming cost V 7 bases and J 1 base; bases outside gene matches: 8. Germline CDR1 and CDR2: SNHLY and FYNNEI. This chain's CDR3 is CASTRTSGRAGSYNEQFF. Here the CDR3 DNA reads TGTGCCAGCACCAGGACTAGCGGGAGGGCCGGGTCCTACAATGAGCAGTTCTTC.

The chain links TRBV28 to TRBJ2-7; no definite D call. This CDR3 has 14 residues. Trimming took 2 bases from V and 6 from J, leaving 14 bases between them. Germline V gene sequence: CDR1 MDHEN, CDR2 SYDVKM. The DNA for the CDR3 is TGTGCCAGCAGTTTAATCCCCCTCGGCAGCGAGCAGTACTTC. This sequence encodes CASSLIPLGSEQYF.

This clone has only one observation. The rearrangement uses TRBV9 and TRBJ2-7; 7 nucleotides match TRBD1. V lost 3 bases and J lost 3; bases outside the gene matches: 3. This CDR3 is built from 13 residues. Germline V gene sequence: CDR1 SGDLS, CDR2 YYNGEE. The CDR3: CASSGDRDYEQYF. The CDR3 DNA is TGTGCCAGCAGCGGGGACAGAGACTACGAGCAGTACTTC. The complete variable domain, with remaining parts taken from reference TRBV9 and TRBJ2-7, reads DSGVTQTPKHLITATGQRVTLRCSPRSGDLSVYWYQQSLDQGLQFLIQYYNGEERAKGNILERFSAQQFPDLHSELNLSSLELGDSALYFCASSGDRDYEQYFGPGTRLTVT.

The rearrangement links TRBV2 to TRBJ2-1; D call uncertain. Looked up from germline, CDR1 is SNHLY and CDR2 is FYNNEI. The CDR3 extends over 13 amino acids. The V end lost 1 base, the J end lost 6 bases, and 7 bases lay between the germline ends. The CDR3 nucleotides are TGTGCCAGCAGTGAAGGGTCGGGCAATGAGCAGTTCTTC. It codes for CASSEGSGNEQFF.

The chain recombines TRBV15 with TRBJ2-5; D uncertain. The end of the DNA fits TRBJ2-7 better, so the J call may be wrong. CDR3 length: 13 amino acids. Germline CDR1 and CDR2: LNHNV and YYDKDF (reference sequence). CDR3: CATSSSRNYEQYF. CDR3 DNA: TGTGCCACCAGCAGTTCCCGGAACTACGAGCAGTACTTC.

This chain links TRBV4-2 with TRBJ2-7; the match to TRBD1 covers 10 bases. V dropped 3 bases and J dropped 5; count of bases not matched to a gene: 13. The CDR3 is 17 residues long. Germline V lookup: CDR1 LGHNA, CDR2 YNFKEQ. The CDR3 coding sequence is TGTGCCAGCAGCCATCTGTCCCCGGGACAGGGGTCCCACGAGCAGTACTTC. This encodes CASSHLSPGQGSHEQYF.

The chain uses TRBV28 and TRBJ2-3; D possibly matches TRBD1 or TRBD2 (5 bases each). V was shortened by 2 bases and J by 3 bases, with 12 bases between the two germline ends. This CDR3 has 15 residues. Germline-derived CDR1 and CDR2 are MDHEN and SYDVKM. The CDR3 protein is CASSLPGLGTDTQYF. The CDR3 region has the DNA TGTGCCAGCAGTTTACCGGGGCTCGGAACAGATACGCAGTATTTT.

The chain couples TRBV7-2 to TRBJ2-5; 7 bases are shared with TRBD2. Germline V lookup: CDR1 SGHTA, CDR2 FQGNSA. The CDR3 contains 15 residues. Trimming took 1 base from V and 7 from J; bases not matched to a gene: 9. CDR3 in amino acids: CASSLVPLPGGTQYF. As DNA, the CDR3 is TGTGCCAGCAGCTTAGTGCCACTCCCGGGGGGGACCCAGTACTTC. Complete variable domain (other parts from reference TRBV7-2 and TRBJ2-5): GAGVSQSPSNKVTEKGKDVELRCDPISGHTALYWYRQSLGQGLEFLIYFQGNSAPDKSGLPSDRFSAERTGGSVSTLTIQRTQQEDSAVYLCASSLVPLPGGTQYFGPGTRLLVL.